The rows below give T cell receptor beta chains drawn from one sample of a study of T cells in Graves' hyperthyroidism and ophthalmopathy. Each CDR3 protein gets one entry after TCRdb re-called the multiplex PCR reads with MiXCR. The table lists 250,000 to 400,000 distinct CDR3 sequences, roughly an eighth of them singletons. Sequenced sample: blood. The receptors stem from a woman aged 40 to 50 with Graves' ophthalmopathy. Each CDR3 is given with its conserved first and last residue. Each record gives: D gene, V gene, J gene, clone size, CDR3 protein, CDR3 DNA. D genes are given only for firm matches. Expanded clones are given a class, and other clones once, few, many or no size at all.

d_gene: NA; v_gene: TRBV15; j_gene: TRBJ2-7; abundance: NA; CDR3aa: CATSLRPGTLSSYEQYF; CDR3nt: TGTGCCACCAGCTTACGCCCCGGGACGCTGAGCTCCTACGAGCAGTACTTC
d_gene: TRBD2; v_gene: TRBV11-2; j_gene: TRBJ2-1; abundance: NA; CDR3aa: CASRKGLAGGRANEQFF; CDR3nt: TGTGCCAGCAGAAAGGGACTAGCGGGGGGGCGTGCTAATGAGCAGTTCTTC
d_gene: TRBD1; v_gene: TRBV30; j_gene: TRBJ1-2; abundance: many; CDR3aa: CAWSPDRGSYGYTF; CDR3nt: TGTGCCTGGAGCCCTGACAGGGGTAGCTATGGCTACACCTTC
d_gene: NA; v_gene: TRBV10-3; j_gene: TRBJ1-1; abundance: many; CDR3aa: CAISERNTAEAFF; CDR3nt: TGTGCCATCAGTGAGAGGAACACCGCTGAAGCTTTCTTT
d_gene: NA; v_gene: TRBV2; j_gene: TRBJ2-1; abundance: many; CDR3aa: CASSGFDEQFF; CDR3nt: TGTGCCAGCAGTGGCTTCGATGAGCAGTTCTTC
d_gene: NA; v_gene: TRBV28; j_gene: TRBJ2-7; abundance: many; CDR3aa: CASSLLFLGGEQYF; CDR3nt: TGTGCCAGCAGTTTATTGTTTTTGGGTGGCGAGCAGTACTTC
d_gene: NA; v_gene: TRBV2; j_gene: TRBJ1-5; abundance: many; CDR3aa: CASRKEPGGSNQPQHF; CDR3nt: TGTGCCAGCAGAAAGGAACCCGGCGGGAGCAATCAGCCCCAGCATTTT
d_gene: NA; v_gene: TRBV7-2; j_gene: TRBJ1-5; abundance: NA; CDR3aa: CASSLATTTTQPQHF; CDR3nt: TGTGCCAGCAGCTTAGCTACTACGACAACTCAGCCCCAGCATTTT
d_gene: NA; v_gene: TRBV9; j_gene: TRBJ2-3; abundance: NA; CDR3aa: CASSVGGVGGTDTQYF; CDR3nt: TGTGCCAGCAGCGTAGGGGGGGTGGGGGGCACAGATACGCAGTATTTT
d_gene: NA; v_gene: TRBV27; j_gene: TRBJ2-7; abundance: many; CDR3aa: CASSSPQVVYEQYF; CDR3nt: TGTGCCAGCAGTTCCCCCCAGGTCGTCTACGAGCAGTACTTC
d_gene: TRBD1; v_gene: TRBV6-1; j_gene: TRBJ2-1; abundance: many; CDR3aa: CASSWTRQGTEQFF; CDR3nt: TGTGCCAGCAGTTGGACGCGACAGGGAACTGAGCAGTTCTTC
d_gene: NA; v_gene: TRBV4-1; j_gene: TRBJ1-5; abundance: NA; CDR3aa: CASSQEQGRTNQPQHF; CDR3nt: TGCGCCAGCAGCCAAGAGCAGGGCAGGACCAATCAGCCCCAGCATTTT
d_gene: NA; v_gene: TRBV6-1; j_gene: TRBJ2-2; abundance: few; CDR3aa: CASLSSGELFF; CDR3nt: TGTGCCAGCCTTAGCAGCGGGGAGCTGTTTTTT
d_gene: NA; v_gene: TRBV5-1; j_gene: TRBJ1-2; abundance: NA; CDR3aa: CASSTGRDYGYTF; CDR3nt: TGCGCCAGCAGCACGGGACGGGACTATGGCTACACCTTC
d_gene: NA; v_gene: TRBV6-1; j_gene: TRBJ2-1; abundance: many; CDR3aa: CASIPSGLNNEQFF; CDR3nt: TGTGCCAGCATCCCTTCGGGGCTTAACAATGAGCAGTTCTTC
d_gene: NA; v_gene: TRBV11-2; j_gene: TRBJ2-1; abundance: NA; CDR3aa: CASSLDTSRIRDKQFF; CDR3nt: TGTGCCAGCAGCTTAGATACGAGTAGGATTAGGGATAAGCAGTTCTTC
d_gene: NA; v_gene: TRBV6-2/TRBV6-3; j_gene: TRBJ1-1; abundance: NA; CDR3aa: CASSSLTETNTEAFF; CDR3nt: TGTGCCAGCAGTTCCCTGACAGAAACGAACACTGAAGCTTTCTTT
d_gene: TRBD1; v_gene: TRBV19; j_gene: TRBJ1-1; abundance: many; CDR3aa: CASRPQTGPGTEAFF; CDR3nt: TGTGCCAGTAGACCCCAGACAGGGCCCGGCACTGAAGCTTTCTTT
d_gene: NA; v_gene: TRBV7-6; j_gene: TRBJ2-6; abundance: NA; CDR3aa: CASSSWTAESGANVLTF; CDR3nt: TGTGCCAGCAGCTCGTGGACAGCGGAGTCTGGGGCCAACGTCCTGACTTTC
d_gene: NA; v_gene: TRBV19; j_gene: TRBJ1-2; abundance: NA; CDR3aa: CASSIREWDYGYTF; CDR3nt: TGTGCCAGTAGTATAAGGGAATGGGACTATGGCTACACCTTC
d_gene: NA; v_gene: TRBV7-9; j_gene: TRBJ2-1; abundance: few; CDR3aa: CASSFGQLAFGNEQFF; CDR3nt: TGTGCCAGCAGCTTCGGCCAACTAGCTTTCGGGAATGAGCAGTTCTTC
d_gene: NA; v_gene: TRBV2; j_gene: TRBJ2-7; abundance: many; CDR3aa: CASIVGRSSYEQYF; CDR3nt: TGTGCCAGCATCGTGGGACGGAGCTCCTACGAGCAGTACTTC
d_gene: NA; v_gene: TRBV19; j_gene: TRBJ2-3; abundance: many; CDR3aa: CASSTGVDTQYF; CDR3nt: TGTGCCAGTAGTACAGGGGTAGATACGCAGTATTTT
d_gene: TRBD2; v_gene: TRBV7-2; j_gene: TRBJ2-7; abundance: many; CDR3aa: CASSTSGTSGGDTYEQYF; CDR3nt: TGTGCCAGCAGCACTTCCGGGACTAGCGGGGGAGATACCTACGAGCAGTACTTC
d_gene: NA; v_gene: TRBV6-1; j_gene: TRBJ2-7; abundance: few; CDR3aa: CASRPTTANYEQYF; CDR3nt: TGTGCCAGCAGGCCGACGACAGCAAACTACGAGCAGTACTTC
d_gene: TRBD2; v_gene: TRBV5-5; j_gene: TRBJ2-1; abundance: few; CDR3aa: CASSLPTSKAGGPFGSYNEQFF; CDR3nt: TGTGCCAGCAGCTTGCCCACATCTAAGGCGGGAGGGCCGTTTGGCTCCTACAATGAGCAGTTCTTC
d_gene: TRBD2; v_gene: TRBV6-2/TRBV6-3; j_gene: TRBJ2-3; abundance: NA; CDR3aa: CASSDSLAGGFTDTQYF; CDR3nt: TGTGCCAGCAGTGACTCACTAGCGGGAGGGTTCACAGATACGCAGTATTTT
d_gene: TRBD2; v_gene: TRBV20-1; j_gene: TRBJ2-1; abundance: few; CDR3aa: CSSPPGLAAYQQFF; CDR3nt: TGCAGTTCCCCCCCGGGACTAGCGGCATATCAGCAGTTCTTC
d_gene: TRBD2; v_gene: TRBV28; j_gene: TRBJ2-1; abundance: many; CDR3aa: CASSFSGSDNEQFF; CDR3nt: TGTGCCAGCAGTTTTAGCGGGAGTGACAATGAGCAGTTCTTC
d_gene: NA; v_gene: TRBV12-3/TRBV12-4; j_gene: TRBJ1-6; abundance: NA; CDR3aa: CASSFTGYSPLHF; CDR3nt: TGTGCCAGCAGTTTCACAGGGTACTCACCCCTCCACTTT
d_gene: NA; v_gene: TRBV19; j_gene: TRBJ2-4; abundance: many; CDR3aa: CASTLTGTLKNIQYF; CDR3nt: TGTGCCAGTACCTTAACCGGGACTTTAAAAAACATTCAGTACTTC
d_gene: NA; v_gene: TRBV12-3/TRBV12-4; j_gene: TRBJ2-5; abundance: many; CDR3aa: CVSRMGGKETQYF; CDR3nt: TGTGTCAGCAGAATGGGAGGAAAAGAGACCCAGTACTTC
d_gene: TRBD2; v_gene: TRBV2; j_gene: TRBJ2-1; abundance: NA; CDR3aa: CASSSRSGSSYNEQFF; CDR3nt: TGTGCCAGCAGTTCCCGTAGCGGGAGCTCCTACAATGAGCAGTTCTTC
d_gene: NA; v_gene: TRBV7-8; j_gene: TRBJ2-6; abundance: NA; CDR3aa: CASSLGGVTGSGANVLTF; CDR3nt: TGTGCCAGCAGCTTAGGGGGGGTTACGGGCTCTGGGGCCAACGTCCTGACTTTC
d_gene: NA; v_gene: TRBV2; j_gene: TRBJ1-6; abundance: many; CDR3aa: CASSEATLRSYNSPLHF; CDR3nt: TGTGCCAGCAGTGAAGCGACTTTGCGCTCCTATAATTCACCCCTCCACTTT
d_gene: TRBD1; v_gene: TRBV28; j_gene: TRBJ2-7; abundance: many; CDR3aa: CASSPAGWQGAYEQYF; CDR3nt: TGTGCCAGCAGTCCGGCCGGGTGGCAGGGGGCTTACGAGCAGTACTTC
d_gene: NA; v_gene: TRBV28; j_gene: TRBJ2-3; abundance: many; CDR3aa: CASALANTDTQYF; CDR3nt: TGTGCCAGCGCACTCGCTAACACAGATACGCAGTATTTT
d_gene: NA; v_gene: TRBV5-6; j_gene: TRBJ2-1; abundance: NA; CDR3aa: CASSRDRNNEQFF; CDR3nt: TGTGCCAGCAGCCGTGACAGAAACAATGAGCAGTTCTTC
d_gene: NA; v_gene: TRBV29-1; j_gene: TRBJ2-2; abundance: few; CDR3aa: CSPLHGGHNTGELFF; CDR3nt: TGCAGCCCCCTCCATGGGGGACACAACACCGGGGAGCTGTTTTTT
d_gene: TRBD2; v_gene: TRBV11-2; j_gene: TRBJ2-7; abundance: many; CDR3aa: CASSLNVGLAGVGVQYF; CDR3nt: TGTGCCAGCAGCTTAAATGTCGGACTAGCGGGAGTCGGTGTGCAGTACTTC
d_gene: TRBD1; v_gene: TRBV27; j_gene: TRBJ2-1; abundance: many; CDR3aa: CASSFRRDRGVGYNEQFF; CDR3nt: TGTGCCAGCAGTTTCCGCCGGGACAGGGGTGTTGGGTACAATGAGCAGTTCTTC